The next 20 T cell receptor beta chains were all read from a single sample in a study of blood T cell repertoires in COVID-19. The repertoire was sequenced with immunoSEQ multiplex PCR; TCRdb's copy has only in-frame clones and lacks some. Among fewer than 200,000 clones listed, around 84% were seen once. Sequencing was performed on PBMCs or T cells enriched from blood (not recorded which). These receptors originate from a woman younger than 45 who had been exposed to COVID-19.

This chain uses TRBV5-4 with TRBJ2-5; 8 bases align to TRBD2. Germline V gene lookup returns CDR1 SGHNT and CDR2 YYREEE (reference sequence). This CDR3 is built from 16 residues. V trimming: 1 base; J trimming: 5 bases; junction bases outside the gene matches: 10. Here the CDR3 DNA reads TGTGCCAGCAGCTTGTCTACGGGGGGGGCCCAGGAGACCCAGTACTTC. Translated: CASSLSTGGAQETQYF. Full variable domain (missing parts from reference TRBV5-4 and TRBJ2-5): ETGVTQSPTHLIKTRGQQVTLRCSSQSGHNTVSWYQQALGQGPQFIFQYYREEENGRGNFPPRFSGLQFPNYSSELNVNALELDDSALYLCASSLSTGGAQETQYFGPGTRLLVL.

CDR3 sequence (DNA): TGTGCCAGCAGCCCAGCCATAGCGGGGGCATACAATGAGCAGTTCTTC. Translating gives CASSPAIAGAYNEQFF. The V call is TRBV7-8, the J call TRBJ2-1; TRBD2 matches at 9 bases. CDR1 SGHVS and CDR2 FQNEAQ come from the germline V gene. V gave up 5 bases and J gave up 4 bases; unmatched junction bases: 9. The CDR3 runs 16 residues.

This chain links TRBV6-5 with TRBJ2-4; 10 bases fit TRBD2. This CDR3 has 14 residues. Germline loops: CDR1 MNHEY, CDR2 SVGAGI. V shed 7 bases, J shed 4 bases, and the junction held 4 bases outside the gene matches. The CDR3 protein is CASTLAGGKNIQYF. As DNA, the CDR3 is TGTGCCAGCACGTTAGCGGGGGGTAAAAACATTCAGTACTTC.

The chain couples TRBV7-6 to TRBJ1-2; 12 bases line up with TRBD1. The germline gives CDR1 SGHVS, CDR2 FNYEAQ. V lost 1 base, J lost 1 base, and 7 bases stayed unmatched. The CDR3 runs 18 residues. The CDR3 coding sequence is TGTGCCAGCAGCTTAGTGGGGACAGGGGGCTCTCTTAACTATGGCTACACCTTC. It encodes CASSLVGTGGSLNYGYTF.

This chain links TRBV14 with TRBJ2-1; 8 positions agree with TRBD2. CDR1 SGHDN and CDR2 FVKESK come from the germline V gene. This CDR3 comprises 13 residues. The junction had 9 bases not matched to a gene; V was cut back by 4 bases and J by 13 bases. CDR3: CASSPGSRTSQFF. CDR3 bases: TGTGCCAGCAGCCCGGGGTCTAGGACTAGCCAGTTCTTC. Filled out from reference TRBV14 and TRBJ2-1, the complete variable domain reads EAGVTQFPSHSVIEKGQTVTLRCDPISGHDNLYWYRRVMGKEIKFLLHFVKESKQDESGMPNNRFLAERTGGTYSTLKVQPAELEDSGVYFCASSPGSRTSQFFGPGTRLTVL.

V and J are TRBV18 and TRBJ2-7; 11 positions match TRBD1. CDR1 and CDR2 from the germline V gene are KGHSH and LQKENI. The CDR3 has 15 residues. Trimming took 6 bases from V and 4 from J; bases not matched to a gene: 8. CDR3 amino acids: CASSRTGGEGYEQYF. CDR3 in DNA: TGTGCCAGCTCCCGGACAGGGGGCGAAGGATACGAGCAGTACTTC.

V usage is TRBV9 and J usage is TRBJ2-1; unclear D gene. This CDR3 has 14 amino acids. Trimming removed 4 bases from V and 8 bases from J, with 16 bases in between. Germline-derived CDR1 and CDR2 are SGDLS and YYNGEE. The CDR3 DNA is TGTGCCAGCAGCCCCGCAGGCTATTTGGATGAGCAGTTCTTC. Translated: CASSPAGYLDEQFF.

CDR3 amino acids: CASSEQTSYNSPLHF. In nucleotides, the CDR3 is TGCGCCAGCAGTGAACAGACGAGCTATAATTCACCCCTCCACTTT. The chain combines TRBV10-2 with TRBJ1-6; no clear D gene. The CDR3 sequence is 15 residues long. The germline V gene has CDR1 WSHSY and CDR2 SAAADI. The V and J ends lost 3 bases and 3 bases respectively, with 9 bases between them.

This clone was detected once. CDR3 DNA sequence: TGTGCCTGGAACACTTTGACAGGGGATGGCTACACCTTC. This gives the protein CAWNTLTGDGYTF. The chain recombines TRBV30 with TRBJ1-2, with 8 bases matching TRBD1. The CDR3 is 13 amino acids. The germline CDR1 and CDR2 sequences are GTSNPN and SVGIG (reference sequence). V shed 4 bases and J 6 bases; nucleotides not matched to a gene: 7.

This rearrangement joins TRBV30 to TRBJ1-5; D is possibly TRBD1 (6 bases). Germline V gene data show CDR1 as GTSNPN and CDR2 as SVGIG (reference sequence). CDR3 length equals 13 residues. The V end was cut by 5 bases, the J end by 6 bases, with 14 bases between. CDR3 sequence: CAWDYREGQPQHF. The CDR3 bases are TGTGCCTGGGACTACAGGGAAGGTCAGCCCCAGCATTTT.

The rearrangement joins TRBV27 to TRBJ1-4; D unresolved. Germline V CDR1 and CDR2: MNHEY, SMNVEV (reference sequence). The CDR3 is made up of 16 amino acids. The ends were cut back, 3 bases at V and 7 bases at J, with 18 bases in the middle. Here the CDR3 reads CASSFLPERFSEKLFF. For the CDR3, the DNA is TGTGCCAGCAGTTTTTTGCCAGAGAGGTTTTCTGAAAAACTGTTTTTT.

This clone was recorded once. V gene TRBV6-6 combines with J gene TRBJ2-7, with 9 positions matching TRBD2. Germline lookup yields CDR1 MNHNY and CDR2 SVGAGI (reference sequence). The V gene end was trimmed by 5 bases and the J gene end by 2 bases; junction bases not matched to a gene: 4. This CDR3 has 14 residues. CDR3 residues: CASSRLAETYEQYF. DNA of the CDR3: TGTGCCAGCAGTCGACTAGCGGAAACCTACGAGCAGTACTTC.

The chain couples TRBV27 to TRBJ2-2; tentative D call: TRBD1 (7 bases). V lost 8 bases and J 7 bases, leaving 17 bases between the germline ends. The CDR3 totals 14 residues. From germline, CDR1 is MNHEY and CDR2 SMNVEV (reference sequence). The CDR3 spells CASSIQGRGGELFF. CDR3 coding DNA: TGTGCCAGCTCCATACAGGGGCGGGGCGGGGAGCTGTTTTTT.

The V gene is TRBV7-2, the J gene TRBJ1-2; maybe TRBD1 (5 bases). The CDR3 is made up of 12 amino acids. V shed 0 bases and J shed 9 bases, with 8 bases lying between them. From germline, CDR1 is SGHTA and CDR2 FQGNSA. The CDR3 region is CASSLAGGRYTF. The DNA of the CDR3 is TGTGCCAGCAGCTTAGCGGGGGGTCGCTACACCTTC.

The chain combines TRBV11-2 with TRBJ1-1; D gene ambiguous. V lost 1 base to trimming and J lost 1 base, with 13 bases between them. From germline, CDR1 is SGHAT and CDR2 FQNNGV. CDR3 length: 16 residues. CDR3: CASSLGSGRKNTEAFF. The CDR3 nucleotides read TGTGCCAGCAGCTTAGGGTCGGGTCGTAAGAACACTGAAGCTTTCTTT.

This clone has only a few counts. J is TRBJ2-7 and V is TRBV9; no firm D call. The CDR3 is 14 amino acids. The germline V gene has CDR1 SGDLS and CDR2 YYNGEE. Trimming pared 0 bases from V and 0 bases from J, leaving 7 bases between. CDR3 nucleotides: TGTGCCAGCAGCGTAGCGTCAGGCTCCTACGAGCAGTACTTC. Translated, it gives CASSVASGSYEQYF.

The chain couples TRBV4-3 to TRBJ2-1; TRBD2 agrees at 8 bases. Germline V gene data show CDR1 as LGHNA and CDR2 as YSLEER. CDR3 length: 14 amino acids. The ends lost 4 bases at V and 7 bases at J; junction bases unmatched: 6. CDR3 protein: CASSPAPGGNEQFF. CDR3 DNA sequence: TGCGCCAGCAGCCCTGCCCCGGGGGGGAATGAGCAGTTCTTC.

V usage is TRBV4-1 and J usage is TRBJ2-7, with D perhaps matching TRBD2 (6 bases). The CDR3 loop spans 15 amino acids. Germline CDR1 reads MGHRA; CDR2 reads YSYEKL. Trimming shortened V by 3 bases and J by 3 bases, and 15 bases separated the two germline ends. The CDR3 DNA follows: TGCGCCAGCAGCCACCCCCCGCGGGGCCTCTACGAGCAGTACTTC. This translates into CASSHPPRGLYEQYF.

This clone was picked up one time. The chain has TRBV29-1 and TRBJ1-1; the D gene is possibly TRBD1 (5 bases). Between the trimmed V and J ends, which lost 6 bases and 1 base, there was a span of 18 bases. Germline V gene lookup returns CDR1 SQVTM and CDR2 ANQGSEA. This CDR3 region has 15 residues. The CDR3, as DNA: TGCAGCGTGTTCCAGGGCCGTTACGCGAACACTGAAGCTTTCTTT. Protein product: CSVFQGRYANTEAFF.

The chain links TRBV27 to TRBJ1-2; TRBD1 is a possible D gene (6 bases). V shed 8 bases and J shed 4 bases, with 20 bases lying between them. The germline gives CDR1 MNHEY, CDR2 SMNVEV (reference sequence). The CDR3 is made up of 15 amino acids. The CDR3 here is CASGAVRDRTYGYTF. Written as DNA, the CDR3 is TGTGCCAGCGGCGCCGTAAGAGACAGGACCTATGGCTACACCTTC.